This T cell receptor beta chain was sequenced during a study of OX40 agonist ivuxolimab in advanced cancers. In germline, CDR1 is MNHEY, CDR2 SVGAGI. Deletions cut 7 bases from V and 4 bases from J, with 8 bases between. The CDR3 loop spans 11 amino acids. Sequencing used immunoSEQ multiplex PCR; TCRdb keeps in-frame clones, though not all of them. Of under 100,000 clones listed, 90% are singletons. The TCR originated in an adult with an advanced solid tumor such as melanoma, head and neck, liver or kidney cancer. The source material was CD4+ or CD8+ T cells sorted from blood, sampled in a trial of the OX40 agonist ivuxolimab. This chain links TRBV6-5 with TRBJ2-7; D uncertain. CDR3 coding DNA: TGTGCCAGCAAGGACCTTTACGAGCAGTACTTC. Translating it yields CASKDLYEQYF.